Shown below are 31 T cell receptor beta chains from a single sample sequenced in a study of cytomegalovirus exposure and HLA in healthy donors. The PCR employed 60 Vbeta primers together with 13 Jbeta primers. TCRdb's table, derived via immunoSEQ multiplex PCR, lists solely in-frame clones and lacks some. The sample records under 300,000 clones, 86% being singletons. The sequencing input was PBMCs. The receptors originated from a man aged 40-55 years in good health and CMV-seropositive.

This rearrangement joins TRBV7-2 to TRBJ1-5, with TRBD1 matching over 9 bases. Germline CDR1 is SGHTA and CDR2 is FQGNSA. V lost 2 bases and J lost 6; bases outside the gene matches: 8. The CDR3 is 16 residues long. The CDR3 here is CASSLRSGTGLQPQHF. The CDR3 DNA sequence: TGTGCCAGCAGCTTACGTTCCGGGACAGGGCTTCAGCCCCAGCATTTT.

The CDR3 loop is CASSDSRRGSYNEQFF. Here the CDR3 DNA reads TGTGCCAGCAGTGATTCTAGACGGGGGTCCTACAATGAGCAGTTCTTC. The chain uses TRBV6-1 and TRBJ2-1; perhaps TRBD2 as D (6 bases). CDR3 length: 16 residues. CDR1 is MNHNS and CDR2 is SASEGT in the germline V gene. Between the trimmed V and J ends, which lost 3 bases and 1 base, there was a span of 13 bases.

This clone was detected only once. V usage is TRBV6-6 and J usage is TRBJ1-1; D possibly corresponds to TRBD1 (5 bases). This CDR3 has 16 amino acids. CDR1 and CDR2 from the germline V gene are MNHNY and SVGAGI (reference sequence). With 0 bases removed from V and 1 base from J, the gap between germline ends came to 12 bases. Written as DNA, the CDR3 is TGTGCCAGCAGTTACTCGATCTGGGGGGGGAACACTGAAGCTTTCTTT. As protein: CASSYSIWGGNTEAFF.

The chain links TRBV7-8 to TRBJ2-1, with 11 bases identical to TRBD1. The CDR3 totals 17 residues. The germline V gene encodes CDR1 SGHVS and CDR2 FQNEAQ. Germline trimming cut 4 bases from V and 4 bases from J; bases unmatched to any gene: 9. CDR3 DNA: TGTGCCAGCAGCTCTCCGACCGGGACAGGGGGATACAATGAGCAGTTCTTC. Translating it yields CASSSPTGTGGYNEQFF. The full variable domain, in which reference TRBV7-8 and TRBJ2-1 provide the parts outside the CDR3, is GAGVSQSPRYKVAKRGQDVALRCDPISGHVSLFWYQQALGQGPEFLTYFQNEAQLDKSGLPSDRFFAERPEGSVSTLKIQRTQQEDSAVYLCASSSPTGTGGYNEQFFGPGTRLTVL.

The chain joins TRBV28 to TRBJ1-5, with D perhaps matching TRBD1 (6 bases). V was pared by 6 bases and J by 0 bases, with 12 bases between. Per the germline V gene, CDR1 is MDHEN and CDR2 is SYDVKM. CDR3 length equals 15 residues. The DNA for the CDR3 is TGTGCCAGCAGACCGACAGGACCTAGCAATCAGCCCCAGCATTTT. Translated, it gives CASRPTGPSNQPQHF. The full variable domain, rest sourced from reference TRBV28 and TRBJ1-5, is DVKVTQSSRYLVKRTGEKVFLECVQDMDHENMFWYRQDPGLGLRLIYFSYDVKMKEKGDIPEGYSVSREKKERFSLILESASTNQTSMYLCASRPTGPSNQPQHFGDGTRLSIL.

The V and J genes are TRBV6-1 and TRBJ1-4, with 9 bases aligning to TRBD1. CDR1 MNHNS and CDR2 SASEGT come from the germline V gene. J lost 7 bases, V lost 6 bases, and 6 bases had no gene match. CDR3 length equals 14 residues. DNA of the CDR3: TGTGCCAGCAGCTATGACAGGGGGTCTGAAAAACTGTTTTTT. Protein: CASSYDRGSEKLFF.

The count of this clone is one. The J gene is TRBJ2-2, the V gene TRBV19; tentatively, D is TRBD2 (6 bases). The V gene's germline CDR1 is LNHDA and CDR2 SQIVND (reference sequence). V was trimmed by 6 bases and J by 4 bases, leaving 15 bases between them. The CDR3 spans 15 residues. The chain's CDR3 is CASSKGGTGTGELFF. The CDR3 DNA follows: TGTGCCAGTAGCAAGGGCGGGACCGGCACCGGGGAGCTGTTTTTT.

This clone came up a few times. This chain uses TRBV6-5 with TRBJ2-3; TRBD1 is a possible D gene (5 bases). This CDR3 has 15 amino acids. Germline V gives CDR1 MNHEY, CDR2 SVGAGI. The V end was cut by 2 bases, the J end by 0 bases, with 9 bases between. In DNA form, the CDR3 reads TGTGCCAGCAGTTACGGAACAGGAAGCACAGATACGCAGTATTTT. It translates to CASSYGTGSTDTQYF.

V gene TRBV2 combines with J gene TRBJ2-2; TRBD2 aligns across 10 bases. The germline gives CDR1 SNHLY, CDR2 FYNNEI. Losses at the gene ends were 3 bases for V and 4 bases for J; bases not matched to a gene: 5. The CDR3 covers 16 residues. CDR3 bases: TGTGCCAGCAGTGACGGCCGACTAGCGGGCACCGGGGAGCTGTTTTTT. Its translation is CASSDGRLAGTGELFF.

The chain joins TRBV30 to TRBJ1-4, with a possible D match to TRBD1 (5 bases). Germline-derived CDR1 and CDR2 are GTSNPN and SVGIG (reference sequence). The CDR3 runs to 13 residues. With 1 base removed from V and 17 bases from J, the gap between germline ends came to 20 bases. CDR3 loop: CAWSESRGTPGFF. The CDR3 DNA reads TGTGCCTGGAGTGAAAGTAGGGGTACCCCCGGATTTTTT.

This clone has a handful of counts. The chain couples TRBV19 to TRBJ1-1; 8 positions agree with TRBD1. This CDR3 comprises 13 residues. Trimming removed 7 bases from V and 1 base from J; junction bases left unmatched: 2. From germline, CDR1 is LNHDA and CDR2 SQIVND (reference sequence). DNA for the CDR3: TGTGCCAGTACCACAGGGGGGAACACTGAAGCTTTCTTT. This translates into CASTTGGNTEAFF. The full variable domain, completed using reference TRBV19 and TRBJ1-1, is DGGITQSPKYLFRKEGQNVTLSCEQNLNHDAMYWYRQDPGQGLRLIYYSQIVNDFQKGDIAEGYSVSREKKESFPLTVTSAQKNPTAFYLCASTTGGNTEAFFGQGTRLTVV.

The CDR3 loop reads CASSLPGTGGYEQYF. CDR3 in DNA: TGTGCCAGCAGTTTGCCCGGGACAGGGGGCTACGAGCAGTACTTC. The chain couples TRBV28 to TRBJ2-7, with TRBD1 matching over 11 bases. CDR1 and CDR2 (germline): MDHEN, SYDVKM. V lost 3 bases, J lost 3 bases, and 4 bases stayed unmatched. The CDR3 is 15 amino acids.

The chain carries TRBV5-1 and TRBJ2-3; 8 nucleotides align to TRBD1. The V and J ends lost 3 bases and 4 bases, in that order; junction bases with no gene match: 4. Germline assignment: CDR1 SGHRS and CDR2 YFSETQ. The CDR3 sequence is 14 residues long. The CDR3, as DNA: TGCGCCAGCAGCTCACGGACAGGGCCAGATACGCAGTATTTT. This gives the protein CASSSRTGPDTQYF.

This clone turned up a few times. The chain combines TRBV7-6 with TRBJ1-1, with D perhaps TRBD1 (5 bases). V was shortened by 6 bases and J by 1 base, with 9 bases between the two germline ends. The CDR3 loop spans 13 amino acids. Germline V gives CDR1 SGHVS, CDR2 FNYEAQ. The CDR3 region is CASRFTGNTEAFF. The CDR3 nucleotides are TGTGCCAGCAGGTTTACAGGGAACACTGAAGCTTTCTTT.

This chain joins TRBV6-5 and TRBJ2-7; 7 bases map to TRBD1. The CDR3 is 14 amino acids. V trimming: 6 bases; J trimming: 4 bases; junction bases outside the gene matches: 9. CDR1 and CDR2 (germline): MNHEY, SVGAGI. The CDR3 DNA reads TGTGCCAGCAGGCTACAGGGGTTCCCTTACGAGCAGTACTTC. This gives the protein CASRLQGFPYEQYF.

There are a few counts of this clone. This chain connects TRBV7-6 to TRBJ2-1, with TRBD2 matching 7 bases. CDR1 SGHVS and CDR2 FNYEAQ come from the germline V gene. The CDR3 spans 14 residues. With V trimmed by 2 bases and J by 9 bases, 7 bases remained unmatched. CDR3 nucleotides: TGTGCCAGCAGCTTACCGAGCGGGAACGCTGAGCAGTTCTTC. This gives the protein CASSLPSGNAEQFF.

The gene calls are TRBV30 and TRBJ2-7, with TRBD1 matching over 11 bases. Germline CDR1 and CDR2: GTSNPN and SVGIG (reference sequence). The J segment lost 2 bases and the V segment lost 4 bases, leaving 4 bases of the junction unmatched. The CDR3 is 14 residues long. The CDR3 sequence: CAWTPGQGAYEQYF. For the CDR3, the DNA is TGTGCCTGGACCCCGGGACAGGGGGCCTACGAGCAGTACTTC.

The chain uses TRBV27 and TRBJ2-3, with 9 bases fitting TRBD1. The trim removed 8 bases at V and 15 bases at J, leaving 18 bases unmatched. The CDR3 has 14 amino acids. Per germline, CDR1 MNHEY and CDR2 SMNVEV (reference sequence). This CDR3 is CASGRPIPGQGVYF. In nucleotides, the CDR3 is TGTGCCAGCGGCCGCCCAATCCCGGGACAGGGTGTATATTTT.

To note about this clone: One junction end does not reproduce the germline sequence, and a read error may be involved. The V and J genes are TRBV7-7 and TRBJ2-5; TRBD1 matches at 7 bases. The CDR3 runs to 14 residues. CDR1 and CDR2 from the germline V gene are SSHAT and FNYEAQ (reference sequence). The CDR3 sequence: CASSFEGAQETQYF. The CDR3 region has the DNA TGTGCTAGCAGCTTTGAGGGGGCACAAGAGACCCAGTACTTC.

This rearrangement joins TRBV5-1 to TRBJ2-7; 10 bases line up with TRBD1. CDR1 and CDR2 (germline): SGHRS, YFSETQ. This CDR3 comprises 14 residues. With V trimmed by 0 bases and J by 3 bases, 0 bases remained unmatched. CDR3 nucleotide sequence: TGCGCCAGCAGCTTGGGGGACAGGGGCTACGAGCAGTACTTC. It translates to CASSLGDRGYEQYF.

V gene TRBV18 combines with J gene TRBJ2-1; D call uncertain. Germline CDR1 KGHSH, CDR2 LQKENI. This CDR3 region has 15 residues. Trimming pared 2 bases from V and 3 bases from J, leaving 11 bases between. CDR3 in amino acids: CASSPVEQNYNEQFF. CDR3 nucleotides: TGTGCCAGCTCACCAGTCGAACAGAACTACAATGAGCAGTTCTTC. Combining the CDR3 with reference TRBV18 and TRBJ2-1 gives the whole variable domain NAGVMQNPRHLVRRRGQEARLRCSPMKGHSHVYWYRQLPEEGLKFMVYLQKENIIDESGMPKERFSAEFPKEGPSILRIQQVVRGDSAAYFCASSPVEQNYNEQFFGPGTRLTVL.

V gene TRBV9 combines with J gene TRBJ2-3; TRBD1 might be the D (5 bases). The CDR3 totals 16 residues. Per the germline V gene, CDR1 is SGDLS and CDR2 is YYNGEE. Trimming removed 0 bases from V and 1 base from J, with 12 bases in between. CDR3 region: CASSVGVGAGTDTQYF. CDR3 coding DNA: TGTGCCAGCAGCGTAGGGGTAGGGGCGGGCACAGATACGCAGTATTTT.

This clone was seen once. The chain couples TRBV7-3 to TRBJ2-2, with 9 bases that match TRBD2. The germline CDR1 and CDR2 sequences are SGHTA and FQGTGA. The CDR3 spans 16 residues. Unmatched junction bases numbered 8, after V lost 5 bases and J lost 4 bases. The CDR3 loop is CASSARLAESTGELFF. The CDR3 DNA reads TGTGCCAGCAGCGCCCGACTAGCGGAGTCCACCGGGGAGCTGTTTTTT. The whole variable domain, remainder taken from reference TRBV7-3 and TRBJ2-2, is GAGVSQTPSNKVTEKGKYVELRCDPISGHTALYWYRQSLGQGPEFLIYFQGTGAADDSGLPNDRFFAVRPEGSVSTLKIQRTERGDSAVYLCASSARLAESTGELFFGEGSRLTVL.

This clone has a handful of counts. The chain is built from TRBV5-1 and TRBJ1-2; possibly TRBD1 for D (5 bases). The V end was cut by 4 bases, the J end by 6 bases, with 10 bases between. Per the germline V gene, CDR1 is SGHRS and CDR2 is YFSETQ. The CDR3 length is 12 residues. The CDR3: CASSLTEDGYTF. The CDR3, as DNA: TGCGCCAGCAGCCTGACAGAAGATGGCTACACCTTC. The full variable domain, its missing parts supplied by reference TRBV5-1 and TRBJ1-2, is KAGVTQTPRYLIKTRGQQVTLSCSPISGHRSVSWYQQTPGQGLQFLFEYFSETQRNKGNFPGRFSGRQFSNSRSEMNVSTLELGDSALYLCASSLTEDGYTFGSGTRLTVV.

The chain uses TRBV28 and TRBJ2-7, with a tentative D call TRBD1 (6 bases). The CDR3 spans 12 residues. Trimming shortened V by 9 bases and J by 9 bases, and 18 bases separated the two germline ends. CDR1 and CDR2 (germline): MDHEN, SYDVKM. CDR3 residues: CASGGGGGVQYF. The CDR3 DNA is TGTGCCAGTGGGGGCGGAGGCGGCGTGCAGTACTTC.

The chain has TRBV7-2 and TRBJ2-7, with TRBD1 identical over 8 bases. In germline, CDR1 is SGHTA, CDR2 FQGNSA. CDR3 length equals 15 residues. V lost 4 bases to trimming and J lost 0 bases; unmatched junction nucleotides: 5. Here the CDR3 DNA reads TGTGCCAGCAGCTCCGACAGGGGTTCCTCCTACGAGCAGTACTTC. Its protein product is CASSSDRGSSYEQYF.

This rearrangement joins TRBV2 to TRBJ2-7, with 7 bases aligning to TRBD2. The CDR3 consists of 16 residues. V lost 5 bases to trimming and J lost 6 bases; unmatched junction nucleotides: 16. Germline V gene data show CDR1 as SNHLY and CDR2 as FYNNEI. CDR3: CASSPRKAAGAAEQYF. The CDR3 coding sequence is TGTGCCAGCAGTCCAAGGAAGGCGGCGGGAGCGGCCGAGCAGTACTTC.

The genes are TRBV7-2 and TRBJ2-2, with 13 bases identical to TRBD2. The CDR3 is made up of 16 amino acids. Trimming at V came to 6 bases and at J to 6 bases, leaving 7 bases not matched to a gene. The V gene's germline CDR1 is SGHTA and CDR2 FQGNSA. In nucleotides, the CDR3 is TGTGCCAGCAGACGGACTAGCGGGAGCGCCGCCGGGGAGCTGTTTTTT. Translation gives CASRRTSGSAAGELFF.

The V and J genes are TRBV30 and TRBJ2-2, with D tentatively TRBD2 (6 bases). From germline, CDR1 is GTSNPN and CDR2 SVGIG (reference sequence). CDR3 length equals 14 residues. V lost 3 bases to trimming and J lost 5 bases, with 13 bases between them. CDR3 bases: TGTGCCTGGAGCGGAGGGGTCGGGACCGGGGAGCTGTTTTTT. Protein sequence: CAWSGGVGTGELFF.

The rearrangement links TRBV10-2 to TRBJ1-3; the match to TRBD1 covers 9 bases. V was clipped by 3 bases and J by 3 bases; unmatched bases: 6. The CDR3 loop spans 16 amino acids. The V gene's germline CDR1 is WSHSY and CDR2 SAAADI. The CDR3 here is CASSDPGQGSGNTIYF. CDR3 nucleotides: TGCGCCAGCAGTGATCCGGGACAGGGAAGTGGAAACACCATATATTTT.

The V and J genes are TRBV4-1 and TRBJ2-1, with a weak D call TRBD1 (6 bases). CDR1 and CDR2 from the germline V gene are MGHRA and YSYEKL. This CDR3 is built from 16 residues. V was shortened by 0 bases and J by 4 bases, with 13 bases between the two germline ends. CDR3 nucleotide sequence: TGCGCCAGCAGCCAAGAGCAGGGGCTAGGATACAATGAGCAGTTCTTC. Translated: CASSQEQGLGYNEQFF.